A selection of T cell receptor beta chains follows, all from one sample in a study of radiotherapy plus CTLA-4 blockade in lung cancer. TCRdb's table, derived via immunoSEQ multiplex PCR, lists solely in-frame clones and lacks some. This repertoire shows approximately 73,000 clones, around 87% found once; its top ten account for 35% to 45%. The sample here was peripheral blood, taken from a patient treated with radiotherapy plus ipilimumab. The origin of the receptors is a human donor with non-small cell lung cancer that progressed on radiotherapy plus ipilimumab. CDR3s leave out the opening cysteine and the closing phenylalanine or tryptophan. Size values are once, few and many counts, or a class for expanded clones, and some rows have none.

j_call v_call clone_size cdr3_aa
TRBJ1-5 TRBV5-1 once ASSLAGTSNQPQH
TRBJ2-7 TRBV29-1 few SVLGGDRGVYEQY
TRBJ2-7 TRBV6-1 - ASRPITGGEQY
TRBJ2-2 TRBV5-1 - ASSLAGAGYTGELF
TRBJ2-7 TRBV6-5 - ASSSGTGLFEQY
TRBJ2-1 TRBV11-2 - ASSLRLAETYNEQF
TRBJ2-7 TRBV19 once ASSNREAYEQY
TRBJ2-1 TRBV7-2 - ASSLTTGAGRYNEQF
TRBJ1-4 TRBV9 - ASSVGGTGGGKLF
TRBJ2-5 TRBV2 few ASSTSGRAPETQY
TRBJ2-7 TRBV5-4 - ASSPGAGSSYEQY
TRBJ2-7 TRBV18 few ASSPNSYEQY
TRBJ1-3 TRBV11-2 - ASRLIQGEGGNTIY
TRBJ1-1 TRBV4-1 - ASSQAPGGGEAF
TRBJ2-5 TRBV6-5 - ASSRYSNLMETQY
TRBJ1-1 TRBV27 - ASSLVRGSTEAF
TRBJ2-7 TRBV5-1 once ASSLSSGQGYNEQY
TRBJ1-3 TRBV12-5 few ATRGSGNTIY
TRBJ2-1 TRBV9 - ASSVGGQGANEQF
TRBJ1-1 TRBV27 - ASSSQGRNTEAF
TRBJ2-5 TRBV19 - ASSQGGVASRETQY
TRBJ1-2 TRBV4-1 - ASSQVLANYGYT
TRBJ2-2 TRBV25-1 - ASSESFTEELF
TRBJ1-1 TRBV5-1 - ASSPLVGGEAF
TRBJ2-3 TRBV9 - ASSSRTSGITDTQY
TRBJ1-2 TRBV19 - ASSIGPWRYGYT
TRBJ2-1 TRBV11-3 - ASSLGAGAYNEQF
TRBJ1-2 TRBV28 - ASSRFEQGWGGYT
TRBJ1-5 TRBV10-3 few AISYRENQPQH
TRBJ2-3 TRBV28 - ASSPGAPGTQY
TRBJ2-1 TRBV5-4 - ASSFMTGSYNEQF
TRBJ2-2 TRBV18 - ASSPFSSANTGELF
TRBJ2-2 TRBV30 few AWSGLGRGNTGELF
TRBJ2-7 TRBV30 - AWTGGSVLVSSYEQY
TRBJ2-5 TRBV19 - ASSMGTLAGQETQY
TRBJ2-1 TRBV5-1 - ASSDPRGPMKDEQF
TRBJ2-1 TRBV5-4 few ASSLTGANEQF
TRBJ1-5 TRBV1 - TSSQVLRDRVGFTNQPQH
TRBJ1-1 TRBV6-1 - ASRGTVNTEAF
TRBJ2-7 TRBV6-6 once ASSYSIGARRYEQY
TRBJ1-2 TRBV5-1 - ASSLGDSGIYGYT
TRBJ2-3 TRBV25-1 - ASSEQTDTQY
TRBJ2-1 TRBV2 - ASSSELGEQF
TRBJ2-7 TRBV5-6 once ASSPGLAAYEQY
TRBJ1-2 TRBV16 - ASSQSKAGIYGYT
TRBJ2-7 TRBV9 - ASSVEGGSSYEQY
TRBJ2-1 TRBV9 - ASSVGASGGYNEQF
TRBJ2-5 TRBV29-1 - SVETGRGETQY
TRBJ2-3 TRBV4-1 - ASSPQQGGTDTQY
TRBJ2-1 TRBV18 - ASSPQGNRLHNEQF
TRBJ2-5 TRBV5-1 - ASGWTSGTQGETQY
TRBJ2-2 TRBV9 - ASSSHPNTGELF
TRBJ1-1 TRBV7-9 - ASFLSNTEAF
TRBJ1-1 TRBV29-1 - SVGGTGNTEAF